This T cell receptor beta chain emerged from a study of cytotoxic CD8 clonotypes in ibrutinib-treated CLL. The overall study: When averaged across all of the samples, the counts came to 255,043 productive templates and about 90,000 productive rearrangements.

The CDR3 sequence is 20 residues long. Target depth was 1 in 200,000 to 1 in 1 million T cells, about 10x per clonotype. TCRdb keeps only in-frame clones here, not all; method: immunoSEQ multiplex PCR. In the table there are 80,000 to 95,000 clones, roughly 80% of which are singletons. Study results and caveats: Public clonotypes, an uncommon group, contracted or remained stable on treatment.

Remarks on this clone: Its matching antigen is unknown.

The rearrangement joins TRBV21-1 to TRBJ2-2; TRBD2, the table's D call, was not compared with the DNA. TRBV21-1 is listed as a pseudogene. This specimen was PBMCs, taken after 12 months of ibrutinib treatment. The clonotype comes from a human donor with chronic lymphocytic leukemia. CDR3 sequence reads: CASSKILLLIAGQVTGELFF. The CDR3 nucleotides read TGTGCCAGCAGCAAAATTCTGCTCTTAATAGCGGGGCAAGTCACCGGGGAGCTGTTTTTT.